This TCR beta chain was sequenced in a study of T cell responses to AZD1222 COVID-19 vaccine. Turning to the study itself: Pooled in the analysis were second doses at about 4 or about 12 weeks. Study-level points and caveats: The donors showed a predominance of white British ancestry and of females, with possible underestimation of clonal diversity. Repertoires were obtained only post-peak T cell response. There were vaccine-associated CD4 TCRs across spike, dominant at 160-218 and 743-854.

The CDR3 runs 15 residues. V dropped 3 bases and J dropped 3; count of bases not matched to a gene: 4. Germline CDR1 is KGHDR and CDR2 is SFDVKD. The protocol was immunoSEQ multiplex PCR, while the TCRdb copy is restricted to in-frame clones and leaves out a portion. This table holds some 99,000 clones, around 87% found once. Turning to this clone: Its matching antigen is unknown.

Material: peripheral blood, obtained on day 0 of AZD1222 vaccination. The TCR sequence derives from an adult in good health. The V and J genes are TRBV24-1 and TRBJ1-5; 7 nucleotides align to TRBD1. The CDR3 DNA sequence: TGTGCCACCAGTGATCCTGGACAGGTCAATCAGCCCCAGCATTTT. It is translated as CATSDPGQVNQPQHF.